The present TCR beta chain was sequenced within a study of human T cells and chemical hapten exposure. The ends were cut back, 4 bases at V and 8 bases at J, with 14 bases in the middle. CDR1 is SGHVS, CDR2 FNYEAQ, per germline. This CDR3 region has 13 residues. Comments on this clonotype: The antigen remains undetermined.

Stated time point: patch test 1, 2 weeks after DPC sensitization. Stated treatment: therapeutic diphenylcyclopropenone sensitization with weekly scalp DPC. TCRdb re-called the RACE reads with MiXCR, one entry per CDR3 protein. The table lists around 150,000 distinct CDR3 sequences, more than 14% of them singletons. Study conclusions and caveats: It was expanded TCRs that formed significantly more large CDR3 similarity clusters than controls did.

This receptor was identified in a woman in her twenties or thirties with alopecia areata. Some clones in this sample may be carry-over from other donors' samples. This rearrangement joins TRBV7-6 to TRBJ1-1; D is unclear. Specimen: whole blood, collected in connection with sensitization to the hapten diphenylcyclopropenone (DPC). The CDR3 spells CASSSTLGSEAFF. The CDR3 DNA reads TGTGCCAGCAGCTCGACCCTGGGGTCAGAAGCTTTCTTT.